This T cell receptor (beta chain) was found in a study of shared clonotypes between healthy human individuals. Study results and limitations: Clonotype sharing among donors likely depends on sequencing depth. About 5% of naive CD4 clonotypes were shared across four donors.

Nashville, Tennessee was home to all donors, each a Caucasian adult. CDR1 and CDR2 from the germline V gene are MNHEY and SMNVEV (reference sequence). After removal of 5 bases from V and 0 bases from J, the junction contained 3 bases not matched to a gene. The CDR3 is 15 residues long. Each subset's genomic DNA was split evenly across several immunoSEQ plates. Produced via immunoSEQ multiplex PCR; TCRdb's table is partial and in-frame only. Altogether around 1.1 million clones are present, approximately 75% being singletons, with the ten largest covering 0.89%. Regarding this clone: What it binds is not known.

The chain carries TRBV27 and TRBJ2-1; 8 bases match TRBD1. The material sequenced was memory CD4+ T cells from PBMCs. Subset of the sample: CD45RA-negative fraction. This receptor was taken from a young man in good health. Some clones in this sample may be carry-over from other donors' samples. The CDR3 DNA sequence: TGTGCCAGCAGTCCCCAGGGGGCCTCCTACAATGAGCAGTTCTTC. Its protein product is CASSPQGASYNEQFF.